This T cell receptor beta chain was observed in a study of shared clonotypes between healthy human individuals (dated by TCRdb to 2020 to 2022). For the study in its entirety: The cohort comprised a couple of women and a few men aged 18 to 49 years. For each donor, CD4 naive and CD4 memory were each run on three plates, CD8 naive on two plates, and CD8 memory on one plate. To increase sequencing depth and limit assay-specific biases, TCR repertoire library preparation and sequencing were carried out by different laboratories using diverse techniques. Blood TCR repertoires of five healthy adults were deeply sequenced to estimate repertoire size and the extent of clonotype sharing between individuals. Between about 0.9 and 9 billion PBMCs per donor were obtained by leukapheresis. General conclusions and limits of the study: Even with the large sequencing depth, rarefaction of the sorted-subset datasets indicated that sequencing was incomplete. The genetic and exposure-history diversity represented was limited by the small number of donors. Larger estimated clonotype richness was generally found for naive subsets than for memory subsets. Pairwise subsampling led to the expectation that sequencing depth would affect the degree of clonotype sharing among donors. Sampling was limited to blood, and TCR repertoires in tissue likely differ from TCR repertoires in blood. Approximately 5% of naive CD4, around 3.6% of naive CD8, about 2.4% of memory CD4, and approximately 0.39% of memory CD8 clonotypes were shared across several donors. Higher generation probabilities were observed for clonotypes shared by all four sorted-subset donors than for non-shared clonotypes.

Using the deep immunoSEQ assay, TCR CDR3 regions were amplified from genomic DNA by multiplex PCR. Genomic DNA extracted from each cell subset was distributed evenly over all wells of several immunoSEQ 96-well plates, and each plate served as one replicate. For sorted subsets, about 210 ng of genomic DNA, equivalent to about 30,000 T cell genomes, went into each replicate PCR. The purified libraries were quantified using a Qubit 3.0 fluorometer, sized with a Bioanalyzer 2100, and then quantified again using the KAPA Library Quantification kit. A separate single-read 150-cycle Illumina NextSeq 550 flow cell was used to sequence each immunoSEQ 96-well plate. Per the authors' processing: The immunoSEQ output contained only junctional sequences without quality scores, so filtering could not match that applied to full-length reads. Sequences were annotated with PyIR, a Python wrapper for IgBLAST v1.9, using IMGT germline references to assign V/J genes and CDR3. Reads with weak V/J assignments (E-value above 1e-6), missing CDR3, stop codons, out-of-frame junctions, or ambiguous translated residues were removed. V3J clonotypes were defined as sequences sharing an identical inferred V gene, J gene, and CDR3 amino acid sequence. Percentage overlap between repertoires was calculated by dividing the number of shared unique clonotypes by the size of the smaller repertoire. Repertoire richness was assessed with RTK rarefaction, the Chao1 estimator, and Recon v2.1 estimates of unobserved clonotypes. OLGA was used to compute generation probabilities for all TCRbeta clonotypes that the gDNA method yielded from four donors. The table was pulled from immuneACCESS by TCRdb, which kept in-frame rearrangements only. Such tables lose some clones; where checked, under half of the loss comes from unresolved V genes, and the rest has no known cause. V and J calls and clone size are copied from that table; D and trimming were computed from the DNA. The sample table lists some 2 million clones, about 94% of them with a count of one. The ten top clones hold about 1.1% of the sample.

Including cysteine and phenylalanine, the CDR3 has 14 amino acids. Only the CDR3 part of the read is kept: 42 bases, read in frame from the first base. CDR1 SGHVS and CDR2 FNYEAQ are derived from the germline V gene. Trimming removed 1 base from V and 0 bases from J, leaving 6 bases between the germline ends. CD8 naive samples consisted of CD45RO-negative cells that were positively selected for CCR7, yielding a CD45RA+CCR7+ population without TemRA cells. The donors were healthy, HIV-negative adults who had no recently reported acute infections or vaccinations. All donors were Caucasian adults living in Nashville, Tennessee, USA. After blood collection by leukapheresis, PBMCs were isolated using Ficoll-Histopaque density gradient centrifugation and then cryopreserved in the vapor phase of liquid nitrogen. Purity and quantity of every magnetically sorted T cell population were checked by analytical flow cytometry. From each sorted fraction, genomic DNA was isolated and quantified by UV absorbance on a Nanodrop 2000c.

A word on this clone: It lacks a known antigen. No much larger clone exists at a distance of one base, and base qualities are not known.

What was sequenced was naive CD8+ T cells sorted from blood. Explained via the paper, the cell subset or site label denotes: CD45RA+CCR7+. The V and J segments used are TRBV7-6 and TRBJ1-1; the best D guess is TRBD1, with 6 bases matching. This TCR was sampled from a man aged 18 to 30 in good health. The CDR3 corresponds to CASSLGDMNTEAFF. The DNA is TGTGCCAGCAGCTTAGGGGACATGAACACTGAAGCTTTCTTT.